This entry lists 20 T cell receptor beta chains sequenced from one sample in a study of long-term antiretroviral therapy in people with HIV. Samples were assayed with immunoSEQ v3.0 at survey level. Produced via immunoSEQ multiplex PCR; TCRdb's table is partial and in-frame only. In the table there are about 31,000 clones, over 75% of which are singletons. The sequencing used unsorted PBMCs, collected 0.8 years before starting antiretroviral therapy. The receptor set was obtained from a man younger than 35 with HIV.

This chain connects TRBV19 to TRBJ1-3; no firm D call. Germline CDR1 reads LNHDA; CDR2 reads SQIVND (reference sequence). This CDR3 contains 14 residues. Trimming pared 8 bases from V and 0 bases from J, leaving 11 bases between. CDR3 loop: CASSLQYSGNTIYF. In DNA, the CDR3 is TGTGCCAGTTCCCTACAGTACTCTGGAAACACCATATATTTT.

This CDR3 reads CASSEGTEREAFF. CDR3 nucleotides: TGTGCCAGCAGTGAGGGAACGGAGCGTGAAGCTTTCTTT. The rearrangement joins TRBV6-4 to TRBJ1-1; D gene ambiguous. V was cut by 3 bases and J by 7 bases, with 12 bases left in between. The germline V gene has CDR1 MRHNA and CDR2 SNTAGT. The CDR3 is made up of 13 amino acids.

The gene calls are TRBV12-1 and TRBJ2-7; the D call in the table, TRBD2, was not verified against the DNA. TRBV12-1 is deemed a pseudogene. CDR3 length: 14 amino acids. CDR3 in DNA: TGTGCCAGCAGCTTTCATCCCCGAGGGTGCGAGCAGTACTTC. It codes for CASSFHPRGCEQYF.

In the case of this clone: Its ends do not fully match the called genes, so a read error is possible. V is TRBV7-7 and J is TRBJ2-5, with 11 bases matching TRBD2. There are 15 residues in the CDR3. Germline V gene sequence: CDR1 SSHAT, CDR2 FNYEAQ (reference sequence). As DNA, the CDR3 is TGTGCTAGCAGCTCGGGACTAGCGGCAGGGGAGACCCAGTACTTC. Translation gives CASSSGLAAGETQYF.

The rearrangement joins TRBV7-9 to TRBJ1-4; no definite D call. This CDR3 spans 13 amino acids. Germline values: CDR1 SEHNR, CDR2 FQNEAQ (reference sequence). The V and J ends lost 5 bases and 4 bases respectively, with 8 bases between them. CDR3 region: CASSPSFNEKLFF. CDR3 in DNA: TGTGCCAGCAGCCCGAGTTTTAATGAAAAACTGTTTTTT. The whole variable domain, filled in from reference TRBV7-9 and TRBJ1-4, reads DTGVSQNPRHKITKRGQNVTFRCDPISEHNRLYWYRQTLGQGPEFLTYFQNEAQLEKSRLLSDRFSAERPKGSFSTLEIQRTEQGDSAMYLCASSPSFNEKLFFGSGTQLSVL.

The V call is TRBV9, the J call TRBJ1-2; 12 nucleotides line up with TRBD1. J gave up 6 bases and V 2 bases, and 8 bases lay outside the gene matches. Germline CDR1 SGDLS, CDR2 YYNGEE. The CDR3 has 16 residues. Written as DNA, the CDR3 is TGTGCCAGCAGCGTGCGCCCGGGACAGGGGGCTAATGGCTACACCTTC. Translation: CASSVRPGQGANGYTF.

J is TRBJ2-1 and V is TRBV14; a possible D gene is TRBD2 (6 bases). The length of the CDR3 is 17 residues. Looked up from germline, CDR1 is SGHDN and CDR2 is FVKESK. Trimming cost V 4 bases and J 8 bases, with 24 bases left between them. DNA for the CDR3: TGTGCCAGCAGCCGAGCGGGTGGAGGAGAAAAGAGGTATGAGCAGTTCTTC. Protein sequence: CASSRAGGGEKRYEQFF.

For this clone: Its ends do not fully match the called genes, so a read error is possible. The chain links TRBV7-7 to TRBJ2-1; the match to TRBD2 covers 10 bases. Per the germline V gene, CDR1 is SSHAT and CDR2 is FNYEAQ (reference sequence). The CDR3 extends over 15 amino acids. This CDR3 reads CASSLAAGGWDEQFF. CDR3 coding DNA: TGTGCTAGCAGCTTAGCAGCGGGAGGGTGGGATGAGCAGTTCTTC.

The rearrangement uses TRBV5-6 and TRBJ2-7; D gene uncertain. Trimming removed 1 base from V and 5 bases from J, with 13 bases in between. Germline V gives CDR1 SGHDT, CDR2 YYEEEE. The CDR3 is 14 amino acids. This CDR3 is CASSLSEEWNEQYF. The CDR3 nucleotides read TGTGCCAGCAGCTTGAGTGAGGAATGGAACGAGCAGTACTTC.

The V gene is TRBV30, the J gene TRBJ1-1, with unresolved D. CDR1 is GTSNPN, CDR2 SVGIG, per germline (reference sequence). The CDR3 totals 13 residues. Trimming removed 4 bases from V and 2 bases from J, with 11 bases in between. The CDR3 DNA sequence: TGTGCCTGGAAGGTGGAGGCCAACACTGAAGCTTTCTTT. It encodes CAWKVEANTEAFF.

This rearrangement joins TRBV11-3 to TRBJ2-5; D is uncertain. The V end lost 4 bases, the J end lost 5 bases, and 11 bases lay between the germline ends. Germline loops: CDR1 SGHNT, CDR2 YENEEA. The CDR3 consists of 13 residues. CDR3 sequence: CASSSPGSETQYF. DNA of the CDR3: TGTGCCAGCAGCTCACCGGGTTCGGAGACCCAGTACTTC.

J is TRBJ1-5 and V is TRBV9; 7 nucleotides align to TRBD1. Germline trimming cut 3 bases from V and 5 bases from J; bases unmatched to any gene: 8. CDR1 and CDR2 from the germline V gene are SGDLS and YYNGEE. The CDR3 is 15 residues long. The CDR3 protein is CASSAGDSPYQPQHF. CDR3 bases: TGTGCCAGCAGCGCCGGGGACAGCCCATATCAGCCCCAGCATTTT.

This chain uses TRBV7-2 with TRBJ1-2, with 8 bases identical to TRBD1. Trimming at V came to 5 bases and at J to 4 bases, leaving 9 bases not matched to a gene. The CDR3 consists of 15 residues. CDR1 is SGHTA, CDR2 FQGNSA, per germline. CDR3 sequence reads: CASSTPGTGIYGYTF. Written as DNA, the CDR3 is TGTGCCAGCAGCACACCCGGGACAGGCATCTATGGCTACACCTTC.

This chain connects TRBV5-8 to TRBJ1-1; possibly TRBD1 for D (5 bases). The CDR3 runs to 12 residues. The V end was cut by 5 bases, the J end by 6 bases, with 11 bases between. The germline V gene has CDR1 SGHTS and CDR2 YDEGEE. The CDR3 reads CASRDQGPEAFF. The CDR3 coding sequence is TGTGCCAGCAGGGACCAGGGCCCTGAAGCTTTCTTT.

This clone was picked up one time. The chain has TRBV5-6 and TRBJ2-7; D call uncertain. Per germline, CDR1 SGHDT and CDR2 YYEEEE. The ends were cut back, 0 bases at V and 1 base at J, with 8 bases in the middle. The CDR3 runs 14 residues. The CDR3 nucleotides are TGTGCCAGCAGCTTGGGTCCGACGTCCTACGAGCAGTACTTC. Translated: CASSLGPTSYEQYF.

The chain uses TRBV27 and TRBJ2-7; the D is unclear. In germline, CDR1 is MNHEY, CDR2 SMNVEV (reference sequence). The length of the CDR3 is 15 residues. Trimming shortened V by 2 bases and J by 1 base, and 12 bases separated the two germline ends. The chain's CDR3 is CASSLVNSKSYEQYF. CDR3 nucleotide sequence: TGTGCCAGCAGTTTAGTTAATAGTAAGTCCTACGAGCAGTACTTC.

This clone was observed a few times. This sequence joins TRBV27 and TRBJ1-2; 10 bases align to TRBD1. Germline CDR1 is MNHEY and CDR2 is SMNVEV (reference sequence). The CDR3 is 13 amino acids. V lost 6 bases, J lost 8 bases, and 6 bases stayed unmatched. The CDR3 nucleotides are TGTGCCAGCAGCCTGGGACAGGGGCGAGGCTACACCTTC. Protein sequence: CASSLGQGRGYTF.

The DNA of the CDR3 is TGTGCCAGCCAGGGACAGGGAGACGGCTACACCTTC. This sequence encodes CASQGQGDGYTF. This sequence joins TRBV19 and TRBJ1-2, with 9 positions matching TRBD1. V shed 9 bases and J 8 bases; nucleotides not matched to a gene: 7. The CDR3 covers 12 residues. Germline CDR1 LNHDA, CDR2 SQIVND (reference sequence).

The CDR3 sequence: CASSVLGSEQYF. In DNA, the CDR3 is TGTGCCAGCAGCGTACTGGGGTCCGAGCAGTACTTC. The chain couples TRBV9 to TRBJ2-7; D is undetermined. CDR3 size: 12 residues. In germline, CDR1 is SGDLS, CDR2 YYNGEE. Trimming stripped 1 base from V and 6 bases from J, with 8 bases between.

The chain couples TRBV11-2 to TRBJ2-2, with 7 nucleotides matching TRBD2. J gave up 5 bases and V 3 bases, and 6 bases lay outside the gene matches. This CDR3 contains 15 residues. Germline V CDR1 and CDR2: SGHAT, FQNNGV. The CDR3: CASSLRGGVTGELFF. CDR3 nucleotide sequence: TGTGCCAGCAGCTTGCGGGGAGGGGTTACCGGGGAGCTGTTTTTT.